These 27 T cell receptor beta chains share one sample of origin, sequenced in a study of cytomegalovirus exposure and HLA in healthy donors. PCR was performed using 60 Vbeta and 13 Jbeta primers. Clones were sequenced by immunoSEQ multiplex PCR, and TCRdb holds only the in-frame ones, with some missing. The sample has about 150,000 clones; about three quarters are singletons. Sequenced: PBMCs. The origin of the receptors is a woman aged 40 to 50 in good health and CMV-seronegative.

The genes are TRBV19 and TRBJ1-5; D not certain. V was cut by 1 base and J by 4 bases, with 11 bases left in between. CDR3 length: 15 residues. Germline V gene sequence: CDR1 LNHDA, CDR2 SQIVND (reference sequence). DNA for the CDR3: TGTGCCAGTAGTATAGTACCCCCGGAGAATCAGCCCCAGCATTTT. The encoded protein is CASSIVPPENQPQHF.

The rearrangement uses TRBV6-4 and TRBJ2-7; D gene uncertain. In germline, CDR1 is MRHNA, CDR2 SNTAGT. This CDR3 region has 16 residues. Trimming stripped 3 bases from V and 0 bases from J, with 15 bases between. Here the CDR3 DNA reads TGTGCCAGCAGTGATTCGGTACAGAGCCTCTCCTACGAGCAGTACTTC. It codes for CASSDSVQSLSYEQYF.

This clone was observed a few times. The chain carries TRBV12-5 and TRBJ1-5; 8 positions agree with TRBD1. Germline V lookup: CDR1 LGHNT, CDR2 FRNRAP. V trimming: 5 bases; J trimming: 3 bases; junction bases outside the gene matches: 6. There are 15 residues in the CDR3. The CDR3 protein is CASGPGGPLNQPQHF. In nucleotides, the CDR3 is TGTGCTAGTGGTCCAGGGGGCCCCCTCAATCAGCCCCAGCATTTT.

Only a few counts were recorded for this clone. The gene calls are TRBV4-1 and TRBJ2-7; 9 nucleotides match TRBD2. After removal of 1 base from V and 2 bases from J, the junction contained 3 bases not matched to a gene. Germline CDR1 reads MGHRA; CDR2 reads YSYEKL. There are 15 residues in the CDR3. This CDR3 is CASSQAQRGAYEQYF. Here the CDR3 DNA reads TGCGCCAGCAGCCAAGCTCAGCGGGGGGCCTACGAGCAGTACTTC.

The chain uses TRBV5-1 and TRBJ1-1, with 9 bases aligning to TRBD1. CDR1 and CDR2 from the germline V gene are SGHRS and YFSETQ. The CDR3 extends over 14 amino acids. With V trimmed by 4 bases and J by 8 bases, 9 bases remained unmatched. CDR3 sequence reads: CASSPQGANREAFF. In nucleotides, the CDR3 is TGCGCCAGCAGCCCACAGGGGGCGAATAGAGAAGCTTTCTTT.

The rearrangement links TRBV5-6 to TRBJ2-7, with 7 positions matching TRBD1. After removal of 3 bases from V and 7 bases from J, the junction contained 7 bases not matched to a gene. Per germline, CDR1 SGHDT and CDR2 YYEEEE. CDR3 length: 13 residues. The CDR3 nucleotides read TGTGCCAGCAGCTGGACCAGGGGGTATGAGCAGTACTTC. Its translation is CASSWTRGYEQYF.

This chain links TRBV30 with TRBJ1-3; D unclear. V was pared by 0 bases and J by 0 bases, with 6 bases between. Germline V lookup: CDR1 GTSNPN, CDR2 SVGIG (reference sequence). This CDR3 is built from 14 residues. CDR3 coding DNA: TGTGCCTGGAGTGTACTTTCCTCTGGAAACACCATATATTTT. It translates to CAWSVLSSGNTIYF. Supplemented by reference TRBV30 and TRBJ1-3, the full variable domain reads SQTIHQWPATLVQPVGSPLSLECTVEGTSNPNLYWYRQAAGRGLQLLFYSVGIGQISSEVPQNLSASRPQDRQFILSSKKLLLSDSGFYLCAWSVLSSGNTIYFGEGSWLTVV.

The table lists this clone with a count of one. The chain has TRBV6-1 and TRBJ2-5; D call uncertain. Per germline, CDR1 MNHNS and CDR2 SASEGT. Trimming stripped 5 bases from V and 5 bases from J, with 15 bases between. This CDR3 contains 14 residues. The CDR3 nucleotides are TGTGCCAGCAGTTCGTATCCGCTGGAGGAGACCCAGTACTTC. Amino acid sequence: CASSSYPLEETQYF.

This clone was recorded a few times. The chain has TRBV28 and TRBJ1-2; D perhaps matches TRBD1 (6 bases). V dropped 6 bases and J dropped 6 bases, with 14 bases sitting between them. The CDR3 runs to 13 residues. From germline, CDR1 is MDHEN and CDR2 SYDVKM. The CDR3: CASRSDSLHGYTF. CDR3 DNA sequence: TGTGCCAGCAGGTCGGACAGTTTACATGGCTACACCTTC.

V is TRBV7-9 and J is TRBJ2-1; 9 nucleotides align to TRBD2. The CDR3 contains 16 residues. Germline V gene data show CDR1 as SEHNR and CDR2 as FQNEAQ (reference sequence). V dropped 5 bases and J dropped 5; count of bases not matched to a gene: 10. CDR3 region: CASSGSKREVDNEQFF. The CDR3 DNA follows: TGTGCCAGCAGCGGATCAAAGCGGGAGGTAGACAATGAGCAGTTCTTC.

The V gene is TRBV7-9, the J gene TRBJ1-2; no clear D. The germline V and J ends were trimmed by 5 bases and 4 bases, with 20 bases remaining between them. The CDR3 extends over 16 amino acids. Germline lookup yields CDR1 SEHNR and CDR2 FQNEAQ (reference sequence). The chain's CDR3 is CASSPGGSYRIYGYTF. CDR3 in DNA: TGTGCCAGCAGCCCGGGCGGGAGTTACCGGATCTATGGCTACACCTTC.

This clone was detected a few times. The chain carries TRBV27 and TRBJ2-7; D is undetermined. The CDR3 contains 13 residues. The V gene lost 6 bases and the J gene lost 0 bases, with 9 bases spanning the gap. CDR1 and CDR2 (germline): MNHEY, SMNVEV (reference sequence). The CDR3 is CASRLTASYEQYF. In DNA form, the CDR3 reads TGTGCCAGCAGACTAACGGCCTCCTACGAGCAGTACTTC.

The chain joins TRBV29-1 to TRBJ2-7; 7 bases map to TRBD1. The CDR3 length is 12 residues. In germline, CDR1 is SQVTM, CDR2 ANQGSEA. With V trimmed by 4 bases and J by 3 bases, 3 bases remained unmatched. For the CDR3, the DNA is TGCAGCGTTGTCAGGGGGAGCTACGAGCAGTACTTC. Residues: CSVVRGSYEQYF.

The chain carries TRBV25-1 and TRBJ1-1; D not resolved. CDR1 MGHDK and CDR2 SYGVNS come from the germline V gene. The CDR3 covers 13 residues. Trimming stripped 3 bases from V and 0 bases from J, with 5 bases between. CDR3: CASSDSLNTEAFF. The DNA for the CDR3 is TGTGCCAGCAGTGACAGTCTGAACACTGAAGCTTTCTTT.

This clone has a handful of counts. Other nucleotide sequences from this sample produce the same CDR3. The V gene is TRBV29-1, the J gene TRBJ1-2, with D perhaps matching TRBD1 (6 bases). Germline CDR1 SQVTM, CDR2 ANQGSEA. The CDR3 runs 12 residues. Trimming stripped 4 bases from V and 2 bases from J, with 8 bases between. The CDR3 nucleotides read TGCAGCGTTGCGGACAGCAACTATGGCTACACCTTC. It encodes CSVADSNYGYTF.

The chain recombines TRBV6-5 with TRBJ2-7; 9 nucleotides match TRBD2. The CDR3 is 14 residues long. Germline CDR1 and CDR2: MNHEY and SVGAGI. With 4 bases clipped from V and 5 bases from J, the junction kept 6 bases outside the gene matches. In DNA form, the CDR3 reads TGTGCCAGCAGTTCTAGCGGGATGGGCAACGAGCAGTACTTC. Translated: CASSSSGMGNEQYF.

Here the CDR3 DNA reads TGTGCCTGGACCCCGGACAGGGGGGAGACCCAGTACTTC. The encoded protein is CAWTPDRGETQYF. The chain recombines TRBV30 with TRBJ2-5; 10 bases match TRBD1. This CDR3 comprises 13 residues. Trimming removed 4 bases from V and 5 bases from J; junction bases left unmatched: 4. Germline CDR1 reads GTSNPN; CDR2 reads SVGIG (reference sequence).

This clone is a singleton in its sample. The V gene is TRBV10-2, the J gene TRBJ1-5; no clear D gene. Germline V gene sequence: CDR1 WSHSY, CDR2 SAAADI. V shed 1 base and J shed 5 bases, with 6 bases lying between them. This CDR3 comprises 13 residues. In DNA form, the CDR3 reads TGCGCCAGCAGTGAGTTTAGTCATCAGCCCCAGCATTTT. This sequence encodes CASSEFSHQPQHF.

V usage is TRBV5-1 and J usage is TRBJ2-5; 11 bases are a match to TRBD2. Germline V gene data show CDR1 as SGHRS and CDR2 as YFSETQ. The V gene end was trimmed by 4 bases and the J gene end by 1 base; junction bases not matched to a gene: 9. This CDR3 has 17 amino acids. This chain's CDR3 is CASSPTPSGGSQETQYF. For the CDR3, the DNA is TGCGCCAGCAGCCCTACCCCTAGCGGGGGGTCCCAAGAGACCCAGTACTTC.

The V call is TRBV11-3, the J call TRBJ2-5, with D perhaps matching TRBD2 (6 bases). The J call may be faulty, since TRBJ2-7 better matches the DNA end. The CDR3 contains 15 residues. The V gene's germline CDR1 is SGHNT and CDR2 YENEEA. The CDR3 nucleotides are TGTGCCAGCAGCTCTAAGGGGACTTTCCCCTACGAGCAGTACTTC. Amino acids: CASSSKGTFPYEQYF.

CDR3 nucleotides: TGTGCCAGCAGCCTACCTACAGGGTTGGGGACTGAAGCTTTCTTT. Amino acid sequence: CASSLPTGLGTEAFF. The chain links TRBV11-3 to TRBJ1-1; TRBD1 is a possible D gene (6 bases). CDR1 SGHNT and CDR2 YENEEA come from the germline V gene. Trimming stripped 5 bases from V and 5 bases from J, with 18 bases between. The CDR3 totals 15 residues.

The chain links TRBV10-3 to TRBJ1-5; 10 nucleotides agree with TRBD1. V gave up 10 bases and J gave up 4 bases; unmatched junction bases: 7. This CDR3 is 14 amino acids long. Germline V gene sequence: CDR1 ENHRY, CDR2 SYGVKD. The CDR3 region is CATEGGQGNQPQHF. Written as DNA, the CDR3 is TGTGCCACCGAGGGGGGACAGGGGAATCAGCCCCAGCATTTT.

V gene TRBV27 combines with J gene TRBJ1-1; maybe TRBD1 (5 bases). The germline CDR1 and CDR2 sequences are MNHEY and SMNVEV (reference sequence). V was shortened by 10 bases and J by 4 bases, with 13 bases between the two germline ends. The CDR3 extends over 12 amino acids. CDR3 sequence (DNA): TGTGCCACGTGGGGGGGTCGCACTGAAGCTTTCTTT. Translated, it gives CATWGGRTEAFF.

The CDR3 nucleotides read TGTGCCAGCAGTCCCCCGAAGAGTGGCGAGCAGTACTTC. Translation gives CASSPPKSGEQYF. This chain uses TRBV28 with TRBJ2-7; D not certain. CDR1 is MDHEN, CDR2 SYDVKM, per germline. Trimming removed 5 bases from V and 6 bases from J, with 14 bases in between. The CDR3 runs to 13 residues.

This clone was seen only a few times. V is TRBV7-9 and J is TRBJ2-3, with D unresolved. Germline V gene data show CDR1 as SEHNR and CDR2 as FQNEAQ (reference sequence). The CDR3 extends over 13 amino acids. Trimming removed 1 base from V and 4 bases from J, with 6 bases in between. CDR3 protein: CASSLVVSDTQYF. In DNA, the CDR3 is TGTGCCAGCAGCTTAGTAGTGTCAGATACGCAGTATTTT.

The chain employs TRBV10-3 and TRBJ2-5; tentatively, D is TRBD2 (6 bases). Per the germline V gene, CDR1 is ENHRY and CDR2 is SYGVKD. V was cut by 7 bases and J by 1 base, with 10 bases left in between. The CDR3 covers 13 residues. CDR3 DNA: TGTGCCATCATGGCGGGGCCCCAAGAGACCCAGTACTTC. Amino acids: CAIMAGPQETQYF.

The chain has TRBV6-1 and TRBJ2-7, with D perhaps TRBD2 (6 bases). CDR1 and CDR2 (germline): MNHNS, SASEGT. Trimming pared 10 bases from V and 0 bases from J, leaving 13 bases between. This CDR3 is built from 13 residues. CDR3 residues: CATHSGSSYEQYF. For the CDR3, the DNA is TGTGCCACCCATAGCGGTAGCTCCTACGAGCAGTACTTC.